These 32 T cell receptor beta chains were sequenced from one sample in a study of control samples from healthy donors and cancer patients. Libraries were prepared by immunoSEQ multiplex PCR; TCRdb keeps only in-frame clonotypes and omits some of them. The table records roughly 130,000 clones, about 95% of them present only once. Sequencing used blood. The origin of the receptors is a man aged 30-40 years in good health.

This chain's CDR3 is CASSVFSGGSNTGELFF. For the CDR3, the DNA is TGTGCCAGCAGCGTCTTCTCTGGGGGCTCGAACACCGGGGAGCTGTTTTTT. The chain is built from TRBV9 and TRBJ2-2; tentative D call: TRBD1 (6 bases). The CDR3 is 17 amino acids. V lost 2 bases, J lost 0 bases, and 14 bases lay in between. The germline V gene encodes CDR1 SGDLS and CDR2 YYNGEE. The whole variable domain, remainder taken from reference TRBV9 and TRBJ2-2, is DSGVTQTPKHLITATGQRVTLRCSPRSGDLSVYWYQQSLDQGLQFLIQYYNGEERAKGNILERFSAQQFPDLHSELNLSSLELGDSALYFCASSVFSGGSNTGELFFGEGSRLTVL.

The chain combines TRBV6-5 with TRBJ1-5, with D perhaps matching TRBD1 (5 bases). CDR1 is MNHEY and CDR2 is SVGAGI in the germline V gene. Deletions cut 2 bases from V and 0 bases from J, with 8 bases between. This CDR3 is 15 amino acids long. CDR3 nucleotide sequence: TGTGCCAGCAGTTACGGGCAGGGTAGCAATCAGCCCCAGCATTTT. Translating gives CASSYGQGSNQPQHF.

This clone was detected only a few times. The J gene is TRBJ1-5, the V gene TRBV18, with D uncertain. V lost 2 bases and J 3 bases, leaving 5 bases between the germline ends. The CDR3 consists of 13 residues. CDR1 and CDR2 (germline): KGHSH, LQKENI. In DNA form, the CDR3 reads TGTGCCAGCTCACCAGACGCCAATCAGCCCCAGCATTTT. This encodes CASSPDANQPQHF.

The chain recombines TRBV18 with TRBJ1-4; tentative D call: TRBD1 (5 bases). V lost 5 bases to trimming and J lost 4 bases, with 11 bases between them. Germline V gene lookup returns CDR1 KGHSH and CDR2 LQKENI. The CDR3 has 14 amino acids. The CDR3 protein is CASSTRDLNEKLFF. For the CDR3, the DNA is TGTGCCAGCTCAACCCGGGACCTTAATGAAAAACTGTTTTTT.

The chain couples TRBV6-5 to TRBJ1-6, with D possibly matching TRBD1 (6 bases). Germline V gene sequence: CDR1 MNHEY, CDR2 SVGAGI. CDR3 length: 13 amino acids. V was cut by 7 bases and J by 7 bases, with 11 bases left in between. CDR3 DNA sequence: TGTGCCAGCACCCTGACAGGAAATTCACCCCTCCACTTT. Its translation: CASTLTGNSPLHF.

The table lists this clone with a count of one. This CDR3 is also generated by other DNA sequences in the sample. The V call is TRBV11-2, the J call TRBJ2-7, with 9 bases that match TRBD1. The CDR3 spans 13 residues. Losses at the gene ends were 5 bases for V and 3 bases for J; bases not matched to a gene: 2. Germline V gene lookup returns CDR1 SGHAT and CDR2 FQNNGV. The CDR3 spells CASSPGQGYEQYF. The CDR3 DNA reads TGTGCCAGCAGCCCGGGACAGGGCTACGAGCAGTACTTC.

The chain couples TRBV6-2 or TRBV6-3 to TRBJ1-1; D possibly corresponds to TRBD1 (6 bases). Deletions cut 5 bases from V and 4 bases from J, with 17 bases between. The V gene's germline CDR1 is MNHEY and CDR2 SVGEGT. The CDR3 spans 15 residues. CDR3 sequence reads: CASSPPGTRGTEAFF. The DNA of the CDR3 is TGTGCCAGCAGTCCCCCCGGGACACGGGGCACTGAAGCTTTCTTT.

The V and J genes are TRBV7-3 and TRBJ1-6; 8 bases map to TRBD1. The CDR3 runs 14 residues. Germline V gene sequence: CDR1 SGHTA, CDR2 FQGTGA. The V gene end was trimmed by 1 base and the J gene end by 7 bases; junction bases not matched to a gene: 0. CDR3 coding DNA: TGTGCCAGCAGCTTAAGACAGGGGAATTCACCCCTCCACTTT. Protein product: CASSLRQGNSPLHF. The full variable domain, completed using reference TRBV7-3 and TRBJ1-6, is GAGVSQTPSNKVTEKGKYVELRCDPISGHTALYWYRQSLGQGPEFLIYFQGTGAADDSGLPNDRFFAVRPEGSVSTLKIQRTERGDSAVYLCASSLRQGNSPLHFGNGTRLTVT.

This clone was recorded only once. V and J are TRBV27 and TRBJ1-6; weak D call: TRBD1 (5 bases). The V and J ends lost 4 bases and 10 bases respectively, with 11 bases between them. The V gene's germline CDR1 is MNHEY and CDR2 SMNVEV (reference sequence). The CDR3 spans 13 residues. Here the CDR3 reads CASSWDSGSPLHF. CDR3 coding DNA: TGTGCCAGCAGTTGGGACTCGGGGTCACCCCTCCACTTT.

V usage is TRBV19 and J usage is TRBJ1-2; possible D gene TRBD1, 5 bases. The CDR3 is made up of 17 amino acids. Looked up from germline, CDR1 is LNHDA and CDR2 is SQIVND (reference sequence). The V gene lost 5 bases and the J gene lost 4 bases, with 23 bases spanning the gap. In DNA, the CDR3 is TGTGCCAGTAGTCTATTGGGGGACGCGGGGTCGGTCTATGGCTACACCTTC. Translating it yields CASSLLGDAGSVYGYTF.

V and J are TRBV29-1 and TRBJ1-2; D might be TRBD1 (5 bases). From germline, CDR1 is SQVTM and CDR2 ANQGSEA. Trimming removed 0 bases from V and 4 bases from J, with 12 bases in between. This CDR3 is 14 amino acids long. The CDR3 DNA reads TGCAGCGTTGAAGATGGGGCAGTTGGCTATGGCTACACCTTC. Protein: CSVEDGAVGYGYTF.

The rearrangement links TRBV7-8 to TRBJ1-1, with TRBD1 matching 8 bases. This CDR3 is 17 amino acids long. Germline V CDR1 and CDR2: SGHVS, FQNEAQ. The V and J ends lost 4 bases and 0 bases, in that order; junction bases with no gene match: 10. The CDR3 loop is CASSSRTGTLMNTEAFF. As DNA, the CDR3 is TGTGCCAGCAGCTCTAGGACAGGGACCCTTATGAACACTGAAGCTTTCTTT.

CDR3 loop: CASSQGMSSYNEQFF. CDR3 in DNA: TGCGCCAGCAGCCAAGGAATGAGCTCCTACAATGAGCAGTTCTTC. This sequence joins TRBV4-1 and TRBJ2-1; D gene uncertain. CDR1 is MGHRA and CDR2 is YSYEKL in the germline V gene. This CDR3 has 15 amino acids. With 1 base removed from V and 0 bases from J, the gap between germline ends came to 7 bases.

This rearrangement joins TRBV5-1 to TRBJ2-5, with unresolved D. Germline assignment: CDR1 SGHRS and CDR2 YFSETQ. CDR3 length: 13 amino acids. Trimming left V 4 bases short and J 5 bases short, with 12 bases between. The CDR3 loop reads CASSADTSETQYF. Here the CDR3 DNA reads TGCGCCAGCAGCGCTGACACGTCTGAGACCCAGTACTTC.

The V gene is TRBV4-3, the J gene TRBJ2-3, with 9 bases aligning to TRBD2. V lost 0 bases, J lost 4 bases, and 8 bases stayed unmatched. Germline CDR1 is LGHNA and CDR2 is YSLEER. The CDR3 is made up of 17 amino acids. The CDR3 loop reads CASSQDWLAGPADTQYF. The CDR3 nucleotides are TGCGCCAGCAGCCAAGATTGGCTAGCGGGGCCCGCAGATACGCAGTATTTT.

CDR3 sequence reads: CASSQDRATGNTIYF. The CDR3 DNA is TGTGCCAGCAGCCAAGACAGGGCCACAGGAAACACCATATATTTT. The chain uses TRBV6-5 and TRBJ1-3, with 7 bases identical to TRBD1. Germline values: CDR1 MNHEY, CDR2 SVGAGI. The V segment lost 6 bases and the J segment 4 bases; nucleotides outside the gene matches: 9. This CDR3 comprises 15 residues.

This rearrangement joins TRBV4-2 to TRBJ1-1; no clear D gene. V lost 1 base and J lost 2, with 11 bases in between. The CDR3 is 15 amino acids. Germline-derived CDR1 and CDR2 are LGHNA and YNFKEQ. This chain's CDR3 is CASSQVGSVNTEAFF. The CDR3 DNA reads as TGTGCCAGCAGCCAAGTGGGTTCAGTTAACACTGAAGCTTTCTTT.

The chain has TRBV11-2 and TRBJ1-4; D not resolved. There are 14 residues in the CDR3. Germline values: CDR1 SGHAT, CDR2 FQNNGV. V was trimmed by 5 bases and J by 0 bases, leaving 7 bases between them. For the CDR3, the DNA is TGTGCCAGCAGCCGACACCCAACTAATGAAAAACTGTTTTTT. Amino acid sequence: CASSRHPTNEKLFF.

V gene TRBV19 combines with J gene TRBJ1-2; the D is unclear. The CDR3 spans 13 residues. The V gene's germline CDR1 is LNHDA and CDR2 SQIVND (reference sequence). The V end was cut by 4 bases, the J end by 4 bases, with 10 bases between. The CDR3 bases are TGTGCCAGTAGTAGGGGTCCTGGCTATGGCTACACCTTC. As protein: CASSRGPGYGYTF.

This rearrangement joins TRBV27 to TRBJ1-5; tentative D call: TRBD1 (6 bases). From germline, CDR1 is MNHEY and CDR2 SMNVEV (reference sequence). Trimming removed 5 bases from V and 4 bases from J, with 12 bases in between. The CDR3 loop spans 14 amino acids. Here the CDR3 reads CASSVDRGNQPQHF. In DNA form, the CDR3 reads TGTGCCAGCAGTGTTGATAGGGGGAATCAGCCCCAGCATTTT.

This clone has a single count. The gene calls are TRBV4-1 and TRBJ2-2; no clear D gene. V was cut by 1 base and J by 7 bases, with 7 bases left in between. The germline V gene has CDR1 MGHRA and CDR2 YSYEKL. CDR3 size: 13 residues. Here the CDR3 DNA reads TGCGCCAGCAGCCAAGCGGGCTTCGGGGAGCTGTTTTTT. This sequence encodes CASSQAGFGELFF.

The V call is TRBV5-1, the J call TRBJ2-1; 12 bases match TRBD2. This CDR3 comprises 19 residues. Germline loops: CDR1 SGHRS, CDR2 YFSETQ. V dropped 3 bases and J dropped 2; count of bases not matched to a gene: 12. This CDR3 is CASSSLTSGGREAYNEQFF. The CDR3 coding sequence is TGCGCCAGCAGCTCCCTGACTAGCGGGGGCCGAGAAGCCTACAATGAGCAGTTCTTC. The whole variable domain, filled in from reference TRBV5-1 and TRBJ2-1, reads KAGVTQTPRYLIKTRGQQVTLSCSPISGHRSVSWYQQTPGQGLQFLFEYFSETQRNKGNFPGRFSGRQFSNSRSEMNVSTLELGDSALYLCASSSLTSGGREAYNEQFFGPGTRLTVL.

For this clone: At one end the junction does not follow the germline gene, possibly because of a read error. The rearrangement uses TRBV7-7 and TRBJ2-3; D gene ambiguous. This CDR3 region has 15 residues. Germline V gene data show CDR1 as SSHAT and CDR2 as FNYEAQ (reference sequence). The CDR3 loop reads CASSFFPTGTDTQYF. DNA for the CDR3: TGTGCTAGCAGCTTTTTCCCAACCGGCACAGATACGCAGTATTTT.

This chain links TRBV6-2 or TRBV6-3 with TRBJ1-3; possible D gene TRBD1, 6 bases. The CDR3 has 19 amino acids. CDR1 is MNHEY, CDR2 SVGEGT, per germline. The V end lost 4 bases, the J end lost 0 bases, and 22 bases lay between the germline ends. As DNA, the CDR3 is TGTGCCAGCAGTTCCGCCGGGCTCGACAGGATCATCTCTGGAAACACCATATATTTT. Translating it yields CASSSAGLDRIISGNTIYF.

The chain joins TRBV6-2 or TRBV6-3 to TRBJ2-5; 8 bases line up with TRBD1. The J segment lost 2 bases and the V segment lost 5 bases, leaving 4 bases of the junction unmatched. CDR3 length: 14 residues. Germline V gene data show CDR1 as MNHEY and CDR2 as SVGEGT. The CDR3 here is CASSHDRGQETQYF. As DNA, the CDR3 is TGTGCCAGCAGTCACGACAGGGGACAAGAGACCCAGTACTTC.

The CDR3 region is CASSPYGRTNTGELFF. CDR3 DNA sequence: TGCGCCAGCAGCCCATATGGGCGGACGAACACCGGGGAGCTGTTTTTT. This chain links TRBV5-1 with TRBJ2-2; the D is unclear. The CDR3 contains 16 residues. With 4 bases removed from V and 0 bases from J, the gap between germline ends came to 13 bases. Looked up from germline, CDR1 is SGHRS and CDR2 is YFSETQ.

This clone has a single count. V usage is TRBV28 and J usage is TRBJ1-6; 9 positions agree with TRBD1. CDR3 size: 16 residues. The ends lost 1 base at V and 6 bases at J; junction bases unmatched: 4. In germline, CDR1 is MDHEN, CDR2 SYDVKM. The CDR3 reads CASSLSGTGSNSPLHF. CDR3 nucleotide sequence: TGTGCCAGCAGTTTATCCGGGACAGGGAGTAATTCACCCCTCCACTTT. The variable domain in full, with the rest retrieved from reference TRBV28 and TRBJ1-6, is DVKVTQSSRYLVKRTGEKVFLECVQDMDHENMFWYRQDPGLGLRLIYFSYDVKMKEKGDIPEGYSVSREKKERFSLILESASTNQTSMYLCASSLSGTGSNSPLHFGNGTRLTVT.

CDR3 sequence reads: CASSPRGEIAPDTQYF. For the CDR3, the DNA is TGTGCCAGCAGCCCTCGTGGGGAGATAGCTCCAGATACGCAGTATTTT. V is TRBV7-9 and J is TRBJ2-3, with D maybe TRBD2 (5 bases). Trimming stripped 5 bases from V and 4 bases from J, with 19 bases between. This CDR3 is built from 16 residues. CDR1 is SEHNR, CDR2 FQNEAQ, per germline (reference sequence).

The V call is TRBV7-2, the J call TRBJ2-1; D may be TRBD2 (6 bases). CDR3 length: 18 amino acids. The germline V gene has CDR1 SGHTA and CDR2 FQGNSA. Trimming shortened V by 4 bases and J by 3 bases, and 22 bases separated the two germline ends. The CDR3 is CASSSSLAPGTYYNEQFF. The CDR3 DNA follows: TGTGCCAGCAGCTCCTCACTTGCCCCCGGGACTTACTACAATGAGCAGTTCTTC.

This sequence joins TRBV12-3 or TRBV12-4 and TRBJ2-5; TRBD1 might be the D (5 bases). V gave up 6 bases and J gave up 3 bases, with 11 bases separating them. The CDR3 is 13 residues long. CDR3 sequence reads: CASRPQGEETQYF. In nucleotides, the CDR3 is TGTGCCAGCAGACCCCAGGGTGAAGAGACCCAGTACTTC.

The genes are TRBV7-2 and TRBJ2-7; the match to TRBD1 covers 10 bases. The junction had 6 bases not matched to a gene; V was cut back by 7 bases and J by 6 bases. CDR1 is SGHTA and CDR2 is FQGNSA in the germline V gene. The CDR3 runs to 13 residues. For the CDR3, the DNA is TGTGCCAGCAAGGGGACAGGGGATTTCGAGCAGTACTTC. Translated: CASKGTGDFEQYF.

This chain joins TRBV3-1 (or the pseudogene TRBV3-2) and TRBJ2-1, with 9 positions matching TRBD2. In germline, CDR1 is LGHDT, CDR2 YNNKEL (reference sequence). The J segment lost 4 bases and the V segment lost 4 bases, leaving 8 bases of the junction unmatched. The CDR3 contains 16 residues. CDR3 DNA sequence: TGTGCCAGCAGCCTCCCTCGGCGGGGGGGGTACAATGAGCAGTTCTTC. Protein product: CASSLPRRGGYNEQFF.